The 15 T cell receptor beta chains given below trace back to one sample, sequenced in a study of persistence of HIV-infected CD4 T cells. These receptors have no known antigen. Cells were stimulated with CMV-infected fibroblast lysates at about 10 ug/mL. Memory cells lacking CD40L and CD69 with high CD45RO were sorted. Sequencing used immunoSEQ version 4 in survey mode. Profiling relied on immunoSEQ multiplex PCR, and the TCRdb table lists in-frame clones only, not all of them. The repertoire has around 48,000 clones, around 72% of them found once; the top ten carry 3%. The sequences come from CD4+ T cells sorted from PBMCs after approximately 19-hour stimulation, collected from a patient who received antiretroviral therapy. The receptors come from an adult man with HIV who was CMV-seropositive.

V usage is TRBV4-3 and J usage is TRBJ1-2; D is unclear. The CDR3 runs 14 residues. Per germline, CDR1 LGHNA and CDR2 YSLEER. V was cut by 1 base and J by 4 bases, with 10 bases left in between. The CDR3: CASSQGLERYGYTF. Here the CDR3 DNA reads TGCGCCAGCAGCCAAGGTCTTGAGCGCTATGGCTACACCTTC.

In regard to this clone: The sample contains more than one DNA sequence encoding this CDR3. The chain couples TRBV18 to TRBJ1-5, with D possibly being TRBD1 (5 bases). This CDR3 is 13 amino acids long. Germline values: CDR1 KGHSH, CDR2 LQKENI. The V end lost 5 bases, the J end lost 4 bases, and 9 bases lay between the germline ends. The CDR3 loop reads CASSRGGNQPQHF. CDR3 bases: TGTGCCAGCTCAAGGGGAGGAAATCAGCCCCAGCATTTT. Complete variable domain (other parts from reference TRBV18 and TRBJ1-5): NAGVMQNPRHLVRRRGQEARLRCSPMKGHSHVYWYRQLPEEGLKFMVYLQKENIIDESGMPKERFSAEFPKEGPSILRIQQVVRGDSAAYFCASSRGGNQPQHFGDGTRLSIL.

The chain employs TRBV6-6 and TRBJ1-4, with no clear D. Germline values: CDR1 MNHNY, CDR2 SVGAGI (reference sequence). V was trimmed by 5 bases and J by 4 bases, leaving 14 bases between them. The CDR3 has 15 amino acids. CDR3 region: CASSTGLWVNEKLFF. CDR3 DNA sequence: TGTGCCAGCAGTACCGGGCTGTGGGTTAATGAAAAACTGTTTTTT.

The chain links TRBV7-2 to TRBJ1-5; TRBD1 matches at 7 bases. CDR1 is SGHTA, CDR2 FQGNSA, per germline. CDR3 length: 15 amino acids. V was clipped by 5 bases and J by 4 bases; unmatched bases: 8. CDR3 sequence reads: CASSQEGAGNQPQHF. As DNA, the CDR3 is TGTGCCAGCAGCCAAGAGGGGGCGGGGAATCAGCCCCAGCATTTT.

The chain couples TRBV5-8 to TRBJ1-1, with D unresolved. CDR3 length: 15 amino acids. Trimming removed 0 bases from V and 0 bases from J, with 9 bases in between. Germline V gene lookup returns CDR1 SGHTS and CDR2 YDEGEE. CDR3 amino acids: CASSLATFMNTEAFF. The CDR3 DNA reads TGTGCCAGCAGCTTGGCTACTTTCATGAACACTGAAGCTTTCTTT. Filled out from reference TRBV5-8 and TRBJ1-1, the complete variable domain reads EAGVTQSPTHLIKTRGQQATLRCSPISGHTSVYWYQQALGLGLQFLLWYDEGEERNRGNFPPRFSGRQFPNYSSELNVNALELEDSALYLCASSLATFMNTEAFFGQGTRLTVV.

The V gene is TRBV19, the J gene TRBJ2-2; D gene ambiguous. V was pared by 4 bases and J by 0 bases, with 6 bases between. Germline V CDR1 and CDR2: LNHDA, SQIVND (reference sequence). The CDR3 runs to 14 residues. CDR3 sequence: CASSKVANTGELFF. CDR3 DNA sequence: TGTGCCAGTAGTAAGGTCGCGAACACCGGGGAGCTGTTTTTT.

The chain uses TRBV4-2 and TRBJ1-3, with TRBD1 matching over 7 bases. Germline CDR1 reads LGHNA; CDR2 reads YNFKEQ. The CDR3 consists of 16 residues. Trimming removed 0 bases from V and 7 bases from J; junction bases left unmatched: 9. The CDR3 spells CASSQEGGGAANTIYF. CDR3 bases: TGTGCCAGCAGCCAAGAAGGAGGGGGCGCGGCCAACACCATATATTTT.

J is TRBJ1-1 and V is TRBV5-8, with D uncertain. The CDR3 spans 13 residues. Trimming took off 4 bases at V and 1 base at J, with 8 bases between the two ends. CDR1 and CDR2 (germline): SGHTS, YDEGEE. In DNA, the CDR3 is TGTGCCAGCAGCCTACAGCCGAACACTGAAGCTTTCTTT. It is translated as CASSLQPNTEAFF.

This clone was seen more than once but under ten times. The V and J genes are TRBV29-1 and TRBJ1-1; perhaps TRBD1 as D (6 bases). V was shortened by 3 bases and J by 10 bases, with 15 bases between the two germline ends. There are 12 residues in the CDR3. Germline CDR1 reads SQVTM; CDR2 reads ANQGSEA. CDR3 in DNA: TGCAGCGTTGACCAGGGGCGGGTGGCAGCTTTCTTT. Amino acid sequence: CSVDQGRVAAFF.

CDR3 sequence: CASSLVVSGANVLTF. The CDR3 bases are TGTGCCAGCAGCTTGGTAGTATCTGGGGCCAACGTCCTGACTTTC. The chain recombines TRBV7-8 with TRBJ2-6; D is uncertain. Trimming removed 3 bases at V and 1 base at J, with 7 bases between. There are 15 residues in the CDR3. The germline V gene has CDR1 SGHVS and CDR2 FQNEAQ. The whole variable domain, remainder taken from reference TRBV7-8 and TRBJ2-6, is GAGVSQSPRYKVAKRGQDVALRCDPISGHVSLFWYQQALGQGPEFLTYFQNEAQLDKSGLPSDRFFAERPEGSVSTLKIQRTQQEDSAVYLCASSLVVSGANVLTFGAGSRLTVL.

Here the CDR3 reads CASSLGTVNYEQYF. The CDR3, as DNA: TGCGCCAGCAGCTTAGGGACAGTTAACTACGAGCAGTACTTC. The rearrangement links TRBV5-1 to TRBJ2-7, with 7 bases lining up with TRBD1. The CDR3 covers 14 residues. Germline V gene lookup returns CDR1 SGHRS and CDR2 YFSETQ. V gave up 2 bases and J gave up 3 bases; unmatched junction bases: 5.

This chain uses TRBV3-1 (or the pseudogene TRBV3-2) with TRBJ2-1; 11 bases align to TRBD1. The V gene's germline CDR1 is LGHDT and CDR2 YNNKEL (reference sequence). CDR3 length equals 15 residues. After removal of 4 bases from V and 8 bases from J, the junction contained 7 bases not matched to a gene. CDR3 region: CASSLPGQGGYEQFF. The CDR3 region has the DNA TGTGCCAGCAGCCTGCCGGGACAGGGGGGCTATGAGCAGTTCTTC.

V usage is TRBV28 and J usage is TRBJ2-3; 11 bases are shared with TRBD2. The CDR3 extends over 18 amino acids. The V gene's germline CDR1 is MDHEN and CDR2 SYDVKM. V trimming: 3 bases; J trimming: 0 bases; junction bases outside the gene matches: 8. In DNA form, the CDR3 reads TGTGCCAGCAGTTTGAAGGTGCGGACTAGCGGGAGCACAGATACGCAGTATTTT. This codes for CASSLKVRTSGSTDTQYF.

V and J are TRBV6-5 and TRBJ2-3, with unresolved D. Trimming shortened V by 8 bases and J by 3 bases, and 3 bases separated the two germline ends. The CDR3 covers 10 residues. CDR1 is MNHEY, CDR2 SVGAGI, per germline. The CDR3 spells CASGTDTQYF. The CDR3 DNA is TGTGCCAGCGGAACAGATACGCAGTATTTT.

The gene calls are TRBV25-1 and TRBJ1-3; D remains ambiguous. Trimming shortened V by 1 base and J by 1 base, and 14 bases separated the two germline ends. Germline V gene data show CDR1 as MGHDK and CDR2 as SYGVNS. This CDR3 contains 17 residues. The CDR3 loop is CASSESVREASGNTIYF. Written as DNA, the CDR3 is TGTGCCAGCAGTGAATCTGTACGGGAGGCGTCTGGAAACACCATATATTTT.